The next 21 T cell receptor beta chains were all read from a single sample in a study of CD8 T cells in ankylosing spondylitis. Findings of the study overall: There was a TCR beta motif, made of several highly homologous variants, that appeared characteristic of ankylosing spondylitis blood.

Each CDR3 protein gets one entry after TCRdb re-called the 5' RACE reads with MiXCR. The repertoire includes 800,000 to 900,000 distinct CDR3 sequences, about 12% of them detected once, and just over 0.5% sits in the top ten. The antigens these receptors bind are not known. The specimen sequenced was blood, either unsorted or a sorted T cell fraction (not recorded which). These receptors were collected from a male donor with ankylosing spondylitis.

This clonotype turned up a few times. The chain carries TRBV7-9 and TRBJ1-1; TRBD1 aligns across 12 bases. The V and J ends lost 4 bases and 1 base, in that order; junction bases with no gene match: 4. This CDR3 comprises 16 residues. CDR1 and CDR2 (germline): SEHNR, FQNEAQ (reference sequence). Here the CDR3 reads CASSSGTGGRNTEAFF. As DNA, the CDR3 is TGTGCCAGCAGCTCCGGGACAGGGGGCAGGAACACTGAAGCTTTCTTT. Variable domain in full (rest from reference TRBV7-9 and TRBJ1-1): DTGVSQNPRHKITKRGQNVTFRCDPISEHNRLYWYRQTLGQGPEFLTYFQNEAQLEKSRLLSDRFSAERPKGSFSTLEIQRTEQGDSAMYLCASSSGTGGRNTEAFFGQGTRLTVV.

At least ten counts were recorded for this clonotype. The J gene is TRBJ1-6, the V gene TRBV28; D is ambiguous. V shed 3 bases and J shed 11 bases, with 8 bases lying between them. Looked up from germline, CDR1 is MDHEN and CDR2 is SYDVKM. The CDR3 contains 12 residues. CDR3 DNA: TGTGCCAGCAGTTTGGGTGAACCACCCCTCCACTTT. Its protein is CASSLGEPPLHF.

This clonotype was detected a few times. In DNA, the CDR3 is TGCAGCGTTGAAGTCACAGACTACACCGGGGAGCTGTTTTTT. Its translation: CSVEVTDYTGELFF. This sequence joins TRBV29-1 and TRBJ2-2; D remains unclear. V was trimmed by 1 base and J by 3 bases, leaving 9 bases between them. CDR3 length: 14 amino acids. The germline gives CDR1 SQVTM, CDR2 ANQGSEA.

The genes are TRBV4-3 and TRBJ2-1, with D tentatively TRBD2 (6 bases). The CDR3 sequence is 15 residues long. The germline V gene encodes CDR1 LGHNA and CDR2 YSLEER. The V and J ends lost 1 base and 1 base respectively, with 8 bases between them. Here the CDR3 DNA reads TGCGCCAGCAGCCAAGTAGCGGAGTCCTACAATGAGCAGTTCTTC. It yields the protein CASSQVAESYNEQFF.

The table lists this clonotype with a few counts. The gene calls are TRBV6-1 and TRBJ1-3; a weak D match, TRBD1 (5 bases). V lost 8 bases to trimming and J lost 1 base, with 18 bases between them. The CDR3 sequence is 16 residues long. In germline, CDR1 is MNHNS, CDR2 SASEGT. The CDR3 sequence is CASDHPGSASGNTIYF. CDR3 sequence (DNA): TGTGCCAGCGATCATCCAGGGAGTGCGTCTGGAAACACCATATATTTT.

This clonotype was seen ten or more times. The genes are TRBV6-1 and TRBJ2-1; 14 nucleotides agree with TRBD2. Trimming took 7 bases from V and 9 from J; bases not matched to a gene: 11. The CDR3 consists of 16 residues. Looked up from germline, CDR1 is MNHNS and CDR2 is SASEGT. Written as DNA, the CDR3 is TGTGCCAGCAAGGGAGCGGGACTAGCGGGAGTGGGTGAGCAGTTCTTC. The encoded protein is CASKGAGLAGVGEQFF.

The rearrangement links TRBV27 to TRBJ2-1, with 9 positions matching TRBD2. The V and J ends lost 3 bases and 7 bases, in that order; junction bases with no gene match: 13. CDR3 length: 17 amino acids. CDR1 is MNHEY and CDR2 is SMNVEV in the germline V gene (reference sequence). For the CDR3, the DNA is TGTGCCAGCAGTTTGTATAGCGGGAGTGTAAATGGGAATGAGCAGTTCTTC. Translating gives CASSLYSGSVNGNEQFF.

The J gene is TRBJ1-4, the V gene TRBV7-2; 7 nucleotides line up with TRBD1. The V and J ends lost 4 bases and 8 bases, in that order; junction bases with no gene match: 7. CDR3 length: 14 amino acids. The germline CDR1 and CDR2 sequences are SGHTA and FQGNSA. The CDR3 reads CASSSTGWGEKLFF. The CDR3 DNA reads TGTGCCAGCAGCTCGACAGGGTGGGGGGAAAAACTGTTTTTT.

The gene calls are TRBV10-3 and TRBJ1-1; 8 nucleotides align to TRBD1. Germline V lookup: CDR1 ENHRY, CDR2 SYGVKD. J lost 3 bases, V lost 6 bases, and 3 bases had no gene match. The CDR3 is made up of 13 amino acids. In nucleotides, the CDR3 is TGTGCCATCAGCACAGGGGGGGACACTGAAGCTTTCTTT. This gives the protein CAISTGGDTEAFF.

The rearrangement uses TRBV7-9 and TRBJ2-1; no clear D gene. The CDR3 length is 15 residues. The V end was cut by 2 bases, the J end by 4 bases, with 12 bases between. From germline, CDR1 is SEHNR and CDR2 FQNEAQ (reference sequence). In DNA form, the CDR3 reads TGTGCCAGCAGCTTAAGGCCAGATGGATACAATGAGCAGTTCTTC. Protein: CASSLRPDGYNEQFF.

This chain connects TRBV20-1 to TRBJ2-3; 11 bases match TRBD2. The CDR3 has 17 residues. V trimming: 1 base; J trimming: 6 bases; junction bases outside the gene matches: 12. Germline V CDR1 and CDR2: DFQATT, SNEGSKA (reference sequence). The CDR3, as DNA: TGCAGTGCTAGAGGCCCTAGCGGGGGGACCTATCTTGATACGCAGTATTTT. It encodes CSARGPSGGTYLDTQYF.

V gene TRBV5-1 combines with J gene TRBJ2-7; D uncertain. The CDR3 is made up of 13 amino acids. Trimming removed 4 bases from V and 1 base from J, with 9 bases in between. The V gene's germline CDR1 is SGHRS and CDR2 YFSETQ. The CDR3 loop is CASSPRISYEQYF. In nucleotides, the CDR3 is TGCGCCAGCAGCCCCAGAATTTCCTACGAGCAGTACTTC.

V is TRBV7-2 and J is TRBJ2-1; maybe TRBD2 (6 bases). V dropped 5 bases and J dropped 7 bases, with 15 bases sitting between them. Germline V gene lookup returns CDR1 SGHTA and CDR2 FQGNSA. The CDR3 is 14 amino acids. CDR3 residues: CASSGGFSQNEQFF. Written as DNA, the CDR3 is TGTGCCAGCAGCGGGGGGTTCAGTCAGAATGAGCAGTTCTTC.

The rearrangement joins TRBV7-8 to TRBJ1-2, with a tentative D call TRBD1 (6 bases). CDR3 length: 15 residues. Germline V gene sequence: CDR1 SGHVS, CDR2 FQNEAQ. Between the trimmed V and J ends, which lost 6 bases and 5 bases, there was a span of 19 bases. In nucleotides, the CDR3 is TGTGCCAGCAGTGCTGCCTCCGGGACAACTTATGGCTACACCTTC. Translated: CASSAASGTTYGYTF.

This clonotype occurred a few times. The chain has TRBV24-1 and TRBJ2-2; TRBD1 matches 8 bases. With V trimmed by 2 bases and J by 5 bases, 9 bases remained unmatched. Germline CDR1 is KGHDR and CDR2 is SFDVKD. The CDR3 covers 17 residues. The CDR3 coding sequence is TGTGCCACCAGTGATTCGACCCGGACAGGGATAACCGGGGAGCTGTTTTTT. Residues: CATSDSTRTGITGELFF.

V usage is TRBV4-1 and J usage is TRBJ2-7; D is perhaps TRBD1 (6 bases). The germline gives CDR1 MGHRA, CDR2 YSYEKL. The CDR3 extends over 15 amino acids. Trimming took off 0 bases at V and 4 bases at J, with 13 bases between the two ends. The CDR3 protein is CASSQEFYRAYEQYF. For the CDR3, the DNA is TGCGCCAGCAGCCAAGAGTTTTACAGGGCGTACGAGCAGTACTTC.

This clonotype was found a few times. The genes are TRBV4-3 and TRBJ2-1; TRBD2 matches 7 bases. The CDR3 is made up of 15 amino acids. The germline V gene encodes CDR1 LGHNA and CDR2 YSLEER. V shed 4 bases and J 4 bases; nucleotides not matched to a gene: 7. The CDR3 DNA reads as TGCGCCAGCAGCCCGGTCGGGCGGGGGTACAATGAGCAGTTCTTC. This sequence encodes CASSPVGRGYNEQFF.

Many counts were recorded for this clonotype. The CDR3 is CSARERGGSGNTIYF. CDR3 DNA: TGCAGTGCTAGAGAACGGGGGGGCTCTGGAAACACCATATATTTT. V and J are TRBV20-1 and TRBJ1-3, with a weak D call TRBD1 (5 bases). This CDR3 spans 15 amino acids. Germline V gene lookup returns CDR1 DFQATT and CDR2 SNEGSKA (reference sequence). V was trimmed by 0 bases and J by 0 bases, leaving 9 bases between them.

The V and J genes are TRBV20-1 and TRBJ1-4; D is possibly TRBD1 (5 bases). This CDR3 has 13 amino acids. Per germline, CDR1 DFQATT and CDR2 SNEGSKA (reference sequence). Trimming stripped 5 bases from V and 7 bases from J, with 14 bases between. CDR3 DNA: TGCAGTGCTCTAGACAGCCCCGTTGAAAAACTGTTTTTT. Its translation is CSALDSPVEKLFF.

In its sample, this clonotype was seen a few times. The chain has TRBV3-1 and TRBJ1-1; D perhaps matches TRBD1 (5 bases). V shed 7 bases and J shed 6 bases, with 15 bases lying between them. CDR3 length: 13 amino acids. Germline CDR1 reads LGHDT; CDR2 reads YNNKEL (reference sequence). This CDR3 is CASTQGAGAEAFF. Written as DNA, the CDR3 is TGTGCCAGCACCCAGGGCGCGGGCGCTGAAGCTTTCTTT.

V is TRBV7-2 and J is TRBJ1-6, with TRBD1 matching 8 bases. Germline CDR1 SGHTA, CDR2 FQGNSA. V dropped 4 bases and J dropped 8; count of bases not matched to a gene: 10. This CDR3 is 16 amino acids long. The CDR3 protein is CASSSGQGMAHSPLHF. CDR3 coding DNA: TGTGCCAGCAGCTCAGGACAGGGTATGGCTCATTCACCCCTCCACTTT.